A single count supports the clone carrying this TCR beta chain. These data come from a study of radiation and T cells in renal cell carcinoma. Assay used: immunoSEQ multiplex PCR; TCRdb lists only in-frame clones, some missing. This sample has tens of thousands of clones; about 88% occur once, and the top ten carry approximately 6%. Documented time point: blood 4 weeks post-SBRT, at nephrectomy. Treatment denoted: 15 Gy SBRT to primary tumor, nephrectomy 4 weeks later. The ends were cut back, 4 bases at V and 3 bases at J, with 15 bases in the middle. This CDR3 comprises 15 residues. Per the germline V gene, CDR1 is KGHSH and CDR2 is LQKENI.

Sample: blood, taken from a patient whose treatment included radiotherapy and nephrectomy. This receptor was taken from a woman aged 70-85 years with renal cell carcinoma. This sequence joins TRBV18 and TRBJ1-2; tentative D call: TRBD1 (5 bases). The CDR3 loop is CASSLSRAEDYGYTF. In DNA, the CDR3 is TGTGCCAGCTCACTTTCCAGGGCTGAAGACTATGGCTACACCTTC.